One sample yielded the 24 T cell receptor beta chains listed below, sequenced in a study of tumour-infiltrating T cells in Burkitt lymphoma. Using immunoSEQ multiplex PCR, the repertoire was profiled, and TCRdb retains in-frame clones only, with some absent. The sample comprises some 13,000 clones, 85% of which are singletons, and 1.3% to 1.5% rests with the top ten. The sample was tumor tissue. The receptors originated from a human donor with diffuse large B-cell lymphoma.

The chain employs TRBV14 and TRBJ2-1, with D tentatively TRBD1 (5 bases). Trimming left V 1 base short and J 5 bases short, with 12 bases between. The CDR3 loop spans 15 amino acids. Looked up from germline, CDR1 is SGHDN and CDR2 is FVKESK. The DNA of the CDR3 is TGTGCCAGCAGCCAAGCCAGTTTAGGGGACAATGAGCAGTTCTTC. This codes for CASSQASLGDNEQFF.

Comments on this clone: The same CDR3 arises from other DNA sequences in this sample as well. The DNA of the CDR3 is TGTGCCAGCAGCGCTAGCGGGAGTACAGATACGCAGTATTTT. Protein sequence: CASSASGSTDTQYF. The gene calls are TRBV9 and TRBJ2-3; 10 bases map to TRBD2. Germline V gives CDR1 SGDLS, CDR2 YYNGEE. After removal of 3 bases from V and 3 bases from J, the junction contained 1 base not matched to a gene. This CDR3 contains 14 residues.

The CDR3 spells CASSDRGSDTEAFF. The CDR3 nucleotides read TGTGCCAGCAGCGACAGGGGTTCGGACACTGAAGCTTTCTTT. This rearrangement joins TRBV11-2 to TRBJ1-1, with TRBD1 identical over 8 bases. From germline, CDR1 is SGHAT and CDR2 FQNNGV. V shed 5 bases and J 3 bases; nucleotides not matched to a gene: 5. The CDR3 consists of 14 residues. Together with reference TRBV11-2 and TRBJ1-1, the CDR3 gives the full variable domain: EAGVAQSPRYKIIEKRQSVAFWCNPISGHATLYWYQQILGQGPKLLIQFQNNGVVDDSQLPKDRFSAERLKGVDSTLKIQPAKLEDSAVYLCASSDRGSDTEAFFGQGTRLTVV.

The chain recombines TRBV19 with TRBJ2-1, with D possibly being TRBD2 (5 bases). This CDR3 comprises 16 residues. The V gene's germline CDR1 is LNHDA and CDR2 SQIVND (reference sequence). The germline V and J ends were trimmed by 4 bases and 5 bases, with 18 bases remaining between them. CDR3 sequence reads: CASSKRTGIPNNEQFF. The CDR3 DNA follows: TGTGCCAGTAGTAAACGGACCGGGATTCCTAACAATGAGCAGTTCTTC.

The rearrangement links TRBV2 to TRBJ2-2; D unclear. V lost 1 base and J lost 4, with 10 bases in between. This CDR3 is 15 amino acids long. The germline CDR1 and CDR2 sequences are SNHLY and FYNNEI. The CDR3 is CASSEVGGGTGELFF. In DNA, the CDR3 is TGTGCCAGCAGTGAAGTTGGTGGTGGCACCGGGGAGCTGTTTTTT.

This chain joins TRBV2 and TRBJ2-7; tentatively, D is TRBD1 or TRBD2 (6 bases each). Trimming stripped 10 bases from V and 3 bases from J, with 22 bases between. The CDR3 length is 15 residues. The germline V gene has CDR1 SNHLY and CDR2 FYNNEI. The CDR3 DNA sequence: TGTGCCATCCTAGAAGTGGGGGGCCAACTCTACGAGCAGTACTTC. Protein product: CAILEVGGQLYEQYF.

The chain employs TRBV7-2 and TRBJ2-5; 10 bases line up with TRBD2. The germline CDR1 and CDR2 sequences are SGHTA and FQGNSA. This CDR3 comprises 13 residues. The junction had 3 bases not matched to a gene; V was cut back by 4 bases and J by 7 bases. CDR3 sequence reads: CASSSRLAGTQYF. The CDR3 DNA reads as TGTGCCAGCAGCTCTAGACTAGCGGGGACCCAGTACTTC.

The chain joins TRBV7-9 to TRBJ2-1; D gene uncertain. Germline values: CDR1 SEHNR, CDR2 FQNEAQ (reference sequence). With 5 bases removed from V and 4 bases from J, the gap between germline ends came to 3 bases. The CDR3 has 11 amino acids. CDR3 sequence: CASSIYNEQFF. In nucleotides, the CDR3 is TGTGCCAGCAGCATATACAATGAGCAGTTCTTC.

In DNA form, the CDR3 reads TGTGCCAGCAGCGTATCAGACAGGCGAGGGGCCAACGTCCTGACTTTC. Its protein is CASSVSDRRGANVLTF. The V call is TRBV9, the J call TRBJ2-6; D may be TRBD1 (6 bases). V dropped 1 base and J dropped 4 bases, with 12 bases sitting between them. CDR1 is SGDLS and CDR2 is YYNGEE in the germline V gene. The CDR3 spans 16 residues.

This clone was counted only a few times. The chain joins TRBV4-1 to TRBJ2-1; D ambiguous. CDR1 is MGHRA and CDR2 is YSYEKL in the germline V gene. The CDR3 loop spans 14 amino acids. The ends were cut back, 1 base at V and 2 bases at J, with 6 bases in the middle. The CDR3 DNA sequence: TGCGCCAGCAGCCAAGGCCTAGCCTACAATGAGCAGTTCTTC. Translating it yields CASSQGLAYNEQFF.

This chain links TRBV7-2 with TRBJ1-5; D possibly corresponds to TRBD1 (5 bases). Germline V gene data show CDR1 as SGHTA and CDR2 as FQGNSA. The CDR3 length is 16 residues. V was trimmed by 1 base and J by 0 bases, leaving 10 bases between them. For the CDR3, the DNA is TGTGCCAGCAGCTTAGATGGGGGATATAGCAATCAGCCCCAGCATTTT. This sequence encodes CASSLDGGYSNQPQHF.

CDR3 nucleotides: TGTGCCAGCAGCTTACCCGCTAGCGGTGATGAGCAGTTCTTC. It specifies CASSLPASGDEQFF. The V gene is TRBV7-6, the J gene TRBJ2-1; 7 bases match TRBD2. V lost 2 bases to trimming and J lost 8 bases; unmatched junction nucleotides: 6. The CDR3 is 14 residues long. CDR1 and CDR2 from the germline V gene are SGHVS and FNYEAQ.

The chain uses TRBV5-1 and TRBJ1-5; 10 bases are a match to TRBD1. The V gene's germline CDR1 is SGHRS and CDR2 YFSETQ. Trimming cost V 4 bases and J 2 bases; bases outside gene matches: 3. The length of the CDR3 is 15 residues. The CDR3 coding sequence is TGCGCCAGCAGCCCTGGGACAGGGGGCAATCAGCCCCAGCATTTT. Residues: CASSPGTGGNQPQHF. Together with reference TRBV5-1 and TRBJ1-5, the CDR3 gives the full variable domain: KAGVTQTPRYLIKTRGQQVTLSCSPISGHRSVSWYQQTPGQGLQFLFEYFSETQRNKGNFPGRFSGRQFSNSRSEMNVSTLELGDSALYLCASSPGTGGNQPQHFGDGTRLSIL.

The chain couples TRBV5-1 to TRBJ2-7, with D tentatively TRBD1 (5 bases). The CDR3 has 16 residues. Germline CDR1 SGHRS, CDR2 YFSETQ. Between the trimmed V and J ends, which lost 2 bases and 3 bases, there was a span of 18 bases. The CDR3 nucleotides are TGCGCCAGCAGCTTAGGGTTGGGTCAGGGCTTCTACGAGCAGTACTTC. Protein product: CASSLGLGQGFYEQYF.

The genes are TRBV7-9 and TRBJ2-1, with 9 bases lining up with TRBD2. Germline V CDR1 and CDR2: SEHNR, FQNEAQ (reference sequence). This CDR3 has 14 amino acids. V was pared by 4 bases and J by 8 bases, with 6 bases of the junction left unmatched. Written as DNA, the CDR3 is TGTGCCAGCAGCTCGCTAGCGGGGCCAGATGAGCAGTTCTTC. This translates into CASSSLAGPDEQFF. Supplemented by reference TRBV7-9 and TRBJ2-1, the full variable domain reads DTGVSQNPRHKITKRGQNVTFRCDPISEHNRLYWYRQTLGQGPEFLTYFQNEAQLEKSRLLSDRFSAERPKGSFSTLEIQRTEQGDSAMYLCASSSLAGPDEQFFGPGTRLTVL.

This clone is a singleton in its sample. V is TRBV29-1 and J is TRBJ2-2; D could derive from TRBD1 or TRBD2 (5 bases each). This CDR3 is 15 amino acids long. The germline gives CDR1 SQVTM, CDR2 ANQGSEA. Trimming left V 5 bases short and J 1 base short, with 14 bases between. In DNA form, the CDR3 reads TGCAGCGTTCTTGACGGGACGAAGAACACCGGGGAGCTGTTTTTT. Translation: CSVLDGTKNTGELFF.

This clone appeared once. The gene calls are TRBV27 and TRBJ1-4; no reliable D call. The germline V and J ends were trimmed by 2 bases and 5 bases, with 12 bases remaining between them. Per the germline V gene, CDR1 is MNHEY and CDR2 is SMNVEV (reference sequence). This CDR3 region has 15 residues. The chain's CDR3 is CASSLSGRPNEKLFF. DNA for the CDR3: TGTGCCAGCAGTTTAAGCGGGCGACCCAATGAAAAACTGTTTTTT.

The chain carries TRBV4-3 and TRBJ2-5; D remains ambiguous. The CDR3 runs to 15 residues. V was pared by 4 bases and J by 5 bases, with 17 bases between. Germline V lookup: CDR1 LGHNA, CDR2 YSLEER. DNA of the CDR3: TGCGCCAGCAGCCTCACCTGGACCGAAACGGAGACCCAGTACTTC. Encoded protein: CASSLTWTETETQYF.

The chain uses TRBV9 and TRBJ2-3, with 9 bases aligning to TRBD2. The CDR3 sequence is 14 residues long. J gave up 2 bases and V 3 bases, and 1 base lay outside the gene matches. The germline V gene has CDR1 SGDLS and CDR2 YYNGEE. CDR3 in amino acids: CASSASGATDTQYF. In nucleotides, the CDR3 is TGTGCCAGCAGCGCTAGCGGGGCCACAGATACGCAGTATTTT.

V gene TRBV27 combines with J gene TRBJ2-4; a weak D match, TRBD2 (5 bases). Deletions cut 5 bases from V and 1 base from J, with 18 bases between. The CDR3 runs to 17 residues. Germline V gene data show CDR1 as MNHEY and CDR2 as SMNVEV (reference sequence). CDR3 region: CASSPLYRGLAKNIQYF. In DNA, the CDR3 is TGTGCCAGCAGTCCCCTGTATCGAGGGTTGGCCAAAAACATTCAGTACTTC.

This chain uses TRBV7-9 with TRBJ2-5, with D possibly being TRBD1 (6 bases). The ends were cut back, 3 bases at V and 5 bases at J, with 10 bases in the middle. Germline CDR1 and CDR2: SEHNR and FQNEAQ (reference sequence). The CDR3 is 13 amino acids. CDR3 in DNA: TGTGCCAGCAGCTTTCAGGGGTCTGAGACCCAGTACTTC. Its protein product is CASSFQGSETQYF.

The gene calls are TRBV5-1 and TRBJ2-1, with D uncertain. The CDR3 contains 13 residues. Trimming took off 4 bases at V and 0 bases at J, with 5 bases between the two ends. Germline CDR1 and CDR2: SGHRS and YFSETQ. The CDR3 sequence: CASSPSSYNEQFF. The CDR3 nucleotides are TGCGCCAGCAGCCCGAGCTCCTACAATGAGCAGTTCTTC.

This clone has a single count. The rearrangement links TRBV7-6 to TRBJ2-7; 8 bases line up with TRBD1. The CDR3 has 14 residues. The V gene end was trimmed by 5 bases and the J gene end by 1 base; junction bases not matched to a gene: 4. In germline, CDR1 is SGHVS, CDR2 FNYEAQ. Here the CDR3 DNA reads TGTGCCAGCAGCCTACAGGGGGTTTCCTACGAGCAGTACTTC. It yields the protein CASSLQGVSYEQYF.

V gene TRBV20-1 combines with J gene TRBJ2-1, with D possibly being TRBD2 (5 bases). This CDR3 has 11 residues. The germline V gene encodes CDR1 DFQATT and CDR2 SNEGSKA (reference sequence). V dropped 0 bases and J dropped 15 bases, with 12 bases sitting between them. The CDR3 here is CSARDGESPFF. Written as DNA, the CDR3 is TGCAGTGCTAGAGATGGGGAGAGCCCGTTCTTC.